This T cell receptor beta chain comes out of a study of identical twins. The study, taken as a whole, reports: Fewer insertions were carried by abundant cord blood beta clonotypes, but none was seen in memory repertoires. Out-of-frame alpha sequences shared by twins were enriched for low generation probability.

The V and J ends lost 1 base and 1 base respectively, with 14 bases between them. The CDR3 spans 17 residues. Of note for this clonotype: The target antigen is unknown.

Unique molecular identifiers were present on cDNA, and template switching added a universal primer site. TCRdb fed the 5' RACE reads into MiXCR, producing one record per CDR3 protein. Of around 490,000 distinct CDR3 sequences listed, 13% to 15% were seen once; the top ten hold 0.44%. The same data also went into a second study, on yellow fever vaccine responses in identical twins. That work adds: On the reported evidence, twins' vaccine T cell responses seemed partly convergent and partly personalized.

This receptor was taken from a woman under 30 in good health. The chain is built from TRBV12-3 or TRBV12-4 and TRBJ2-4, with a weak D call TRBD2 (7 bases). Sequenced material: CD4+ T cells sorted from blood. The CDR3 here is CASSLVGGAPAKNIQYF. Written as DNA, the CDR3 is TGTGCCAGCAGTTTAGTGGGGGGGGCGCCGGCCAAAAACATTCAGTACTTC.